One and the same sample provided the 25 T cell receptor beta chains below, sequenced in a study of graft-versus-host responses after intestinal transplantation. Produced via immunoSEQ multiplex PCR; TCRdb's table is partial and in-frame only. The sample lists about 88,000 clones; roughly 93% were seen once. Their recognized antigens are unknown. The source was unstimulated CD4+ T cells sorted from spleen or lymph node cells, collected before transplant. Every receptor here comes from a human donor who was the organ donor for an intestinal transplant.

This clone was seen a few times. This chain joins TRBV19 and TRBJ1-4; D unclear. The ends were cut back, 5 bases at V and 8 bases at J, with 9 bases in the middle. CDR3 length equals 12 residues. Germline V gene lookup returns CDR1 LNHDA and CDR2 SQIVND (reference sequence). The CDR3 here is CASSSGSEKLFF. For the CDR3, the DNA is TGTGCCAGTAGTTCCGGGTCCGAAAAACTGTTTTTT.

V and J are TRBV25-1 and TRBJ1-1; D might be TRBD1 (5 bases). CDR3 length equals 14 residues. Per germline, CDR1 MGHDK and CDR2 SYGVNS. V dropped 7 bases and J dropped 5 bases, with 17 bases sitting between them. In DNA, the CDR3 is TGTGCCAGCATCCGGGGCCCCTCGGGGACTGAAGCTTTCTTT. Residues: CASIRGPSGTEAFF.

The rearrangement joins TRBV7-3 to TRBJ2-1; unclear D gene. V was pared by 1 base and J by 0 bases, with 7 bases between. The CDR3 extends over 15 amino acids. CDR1 is SGHTA and CDR2 is FQGTGA in the germline V gene. DNA for the CDR3: TGTGCCAGCAGCTTAAAGGGCGGCTCCTACAATGAGCAGTTCTTC. It codes for CASSLKGGSYNEQFF.

V is TRBV2 and J is TRBJ1-1; maybe TRBD1 (6 bases). The length of the CDR3 is 12 residues. In germline, CDR1 is SNHLY, CDR2 FYNNEI. V gave up 8 bases and J gave up 5 bases, with 12 bases separating them. The CDR3 nucleotides are TGTGCCAGCGGAGGGGGGGGAACTGAAGCTTTCTTT. Translated: CASGGGGTEAFF.

The rearrangement joins TRBV6-5 to TRBJ2-1; 11 nucleotides agree with TRBD2. In germline, CDR1 is MNHEY, CDR2 SVGAGI. The CDR3 is made up of 15 amino acids. V dropped 5 bases and J dropped 3; count of bases not matched to a gene: 3. Written as DNA, the CDR3 is TGTGCCAGCAGTGCCGGGACTAGCGGCTACAATGAGCAGTTCTTC. Protein sequence: CASSAGTSGYNEQFF.

The chain employs TRBV30 and TRBJ1-4; a possible D gene is TRBD1 (5 bases). CDR3 size: 14 residues. The germline gives CDR1 GTSNPN, CDR2 SVGIG (reference sequence). The V end was cut by 5 bases, the J end by 8 bases, with 18 bases between. The DNA for the CDR3 is TGTGCCTGGGGTCTGGGGACGGCCTCGGAAAAACTGTTTTTT. Its translation is CAWGLGTASEKLFF.

In nucleotides, the CDR3 is TGTGCCAGCAGCTTAGTACTGGATTACAATGAGCAGTTCTTC. This translates into CASSLVLDYNEQFF. The chain joins TRBV7-9 to TRBJ2-1, with unresolved D. The CDR3 spans 14 residues. V was cut by 1 base and J by 4 bases, with 8 bases left in between. Germline lookup yields CDR1 SEHNR and CDR2 FQNEAQ (reference sequence).

V is TRBV10-2 and J is TRBJ2-7; 9 nucleotides align to TRBD2. The V gene's germline CDR1 is WSHSY and CDR2 SAAADI. V trimming: 4 bases; J trimming: 4 bases; junction bases outside the gene matches: 8. The CDR3 runs to 15 residues. CDR3 DNA sequence: TGCGCCAGCAGTGGACAGCGGGGGGCCTTATACGAGCAGTACTTC. Encoded protein: CASSGQRGALYEQYF.

This clone has just one count. V gene TRBV7-3 combines with J gene TRBJ2-3; 15 bases agree with TRBD2. The V and J ends lost 6 bases and 5 bases, in that order; junction bases with no gene match: 6. This CDR3 region has 16 residues. Looked up from germline, CDR1 is SGHTA and CDR2 is FQGTGA. This CDR3 reads CASSRTSGGAVDTQYF. Written as DNA, the CDR3 is TGTGCCAGCAGTAGGACTAGCGGGGGGGCCGTAGATACGCAGTATTTT.

The gene calls are TRBV28 and TRBJ2-2; the D is unclear. Trimming removed 8 bases at V and 0 bases at J, with 16 bases between. Looked up from germline, CDR1 is MDHEN and CDR2 is SYDVKM. This CDR3 comprises 16 residues. CDR3 in DNA: TGTGCCAGCCTTCAGGTGGCAGGCACGAACACCGGGGAGCTGTTTTTT. This translates into CASLQVAGTNTGELFF.

The V call is TRBV9, the J call TRBJ2-1; 9 bases line up with TRBD2. Germline V lookup: CDR1 SGDLS, CDR2 YYNGEE. This CDR3 comprises 15 residues. The J segment lost 6 bases and the V segment lost 0 bases, leaving 4 bases of the junction unmatched. CDR3 bases: TGTGCCAGCAGCGTAGGGTTTAGCGGGGGCAATGAGCAGTTCTTC. It specifies CASSVGFSGGNEQFF.

The V gene is TRBV6-5, the J gene TRBJ1-5; D is uncertain. The CDR3 has 15 amino acids. The germline V gene encodes CDR1 MNHEY and CDR2 SVGAGI. V lost 5 bases, J lost 0 bases, and 11 bases lay in between. CDR3 sequence reads: CASSDYGSSNQPQHF. The CDR3 DNA is TGTGCCAGCAGTGACTACGGGAGTAGCAATCAGCCCCAGCATTTT.

The chain recombines TRBV9 with TRBJ2-3, with 11 bases aligning to TRBD2. The CDR3 consists of 16 residues. Germline V CDR1 and CDR2: SGDLS, YYNGEE. The J segment lost 5 bases and the V segment lost 0 bases, leaving 5 bases of the junction unmatched. CDR3 amino acids: CASSVAASGGLDTQYF. CDR3 in DNA: TGTGCCAGCAGCGTAGCTGCTAGCGGGGGGTTAGATACGCAGTATTTT.

V usage is TRBV29-1 and J usage is TRBJ2-7; either TRBD1 or TRBD2 may supply D (5 bases each). This CDR3 has 12 residues. V dropped 7 bases and J dropped 3 bases, with 13 bases sitting between them. Germline V gives CDR1 SQVTM, CDR2 ANQGSEA. In nucleotides, the CDR3 is TGCAGCGCCGAGGGGCTATTCTACGAGCAGTACTTC. The encoded protein is CSAEGLFYEQYF.

This chain connects TRBV6-5 to TRBJ2-7; D not certain. The length of the CDR3 is 15 residues. Trimming shortened V by 0 bases and J by 1 base, and 10 bases separated the two germline ends. CDR1 and CDR2 (germline): MNHEY, SVGAGI. The CDR3 protein is CASSYSIGQSYEQYF. CDR3 in DNA: TGTGCCAGCAGTTACTCGATTGGGCAGTCCTACGAGCAGTACTTC.

The chain employs TRBV18 and TRBJ1-3; D uncertain. The CDR3 has 15 amino acids. The V gene's germline CDR1 is KGHSH and CDR2 LQKENI. V was clipped by 0 bases and J by 2 bases, with 8 bases between them. The CDR3 coding sequence is TGTGCCAGCTCACCACCGACGAGTACTGGAAACACCATATATTTT. This sequence encodes CASSPPTSTGNTIYF.

This CDR3 reads CASSYGASGGSYQETQYF. The CDR3 region has the DNA TGCGCCAGCAGTTATGGGGCTAGCGGGGGGAGTTACCAAGAGACCCAGTACTTC. The V and J genes are TRBV4-1 and TRBJ2-5, with TRBD2 matching over 11 bases. The CDR3 is 18 amino acids. Trimming removed 6 bases from V and 0 bases from J; junction bases left unmatched: 12. Germline V gene sequence: CDR1 MGHRA, CDR2 YSYEKL.

The genes are TRBV28 and TRBJ2-7, with D unclear. Germline V gene sequence: CDR1 MDHEN, CDR2 SYDVKM. The V gene lost 6 bases and the J gene lost 1 base, with 22 bases spanning the gap. The CDR3 extends over 17 amino acids. CDR3 sequence (DNA): TGTGCCAGCAGCCAAGGTTTCAAGGGCGGTAAATCCTACGAGCAGTACTTC. It encodes CASSQGFKGGKSYEQYF.

This clone was seen only a few times. The chain links TRBV19 to TRBJ1-5; tentative D call: TRBD1 (5 bases). Germline V CDR1 and CDR2: LNHDA, SQIVND (reference sequence). This CDR3 comprises 14 residues. Trimming removed 4 bases at V and 7 bases at J, with 14 bases between. CDR3 amino acids: CASSREGAGQPQHF. Here the CDR3 DNA reads TGTGCCAGTAGTAGGGAAGGGGCAGGGCAGCCCCAGCATTTT. Supplemented by reference TRBV19 and TRBJ1-5, the full variable domain reads DGGITQSPKYLFRKEGQNVTLSCEQNLNHDAMYWYRQDPGQGLRLIYYSQIVNDFQKGDIAEGYSVSREKKESFPLTVTSAQKNPTAFYLCASSREGAGQPQHFGDGTRLSIL.

This clone appeared a few times. The chain is built from TRBV7-3 and TRBJ1-1; D may be TRBD1 (6 bases). This CDR3 comprises 13 residues. V lost 2 bases and J 2 bases, leaving 6 bases between the germline ends. Per the germline V gene, CDR1 is SGHTA and CDR2 is FQGTGA. The CDR3: CASSLGTNTEAFF. CDR3 bases: TGTGCCAGCAGCTTAGGGACAAACACTGAAGCTTTCTTT.

In this sample, this clone turned up once. The chain links TRBV19 to TRBJ1-2, with D possibly TRBD1 on 5 matching bases. The CDR3 spans 13 residues. Germline loops: CDR1 LNHDA, CDR2 SQIVND (reference sequence). Trimming left V 8 bases short and J 4 bases short, with 14 bases between. CDR3 sequence (DNA): TGTGCCAGTCAAGCGGGGGGGACCTATGGCTACACCTTC. It yields the protein CASQAGGTYGYTF. Full variable domain (outside the CDR3, taken from reference TRBV19 and TRBJ1-2): DGGITQSPKYLFRKEGQNVTLSCEQNLNHDAMYWYRQDPGQGLRLIYYSQIVNDFQKGDIAEGYSVSREKKESFPLTVTSAQKNPTAFYLCASQAGGTYGYTFGSGTRLTVV.

V gene TRBV9 combines with J gene TRBJ1-2; a weak D match, TRBD1 (6 bases). The V gene lost 3 bases and the J gene lost 1 base, with 19 bases spanning the gap. The CDR3 consists of 17 residues. Germline values: CDR1 SGDLS, CDR2 YYNGEE. CDR3 nucleotides: TGTGCCAGCAGCGCCGGGACAACGGAATTCCTTAACTATGGCTACACCTTC. Encoded protein: CASSAGTTEFLNYGYTF.

The chain is built from TRBV9 and TRBJ1-3; maybe TRBD1 (5 bases). Deletions cut 0 bases from V and 3 bases from J, with 13 bases between. Germline lookup yields CDR1 SGDLS and CDR2 YYNGEE. This CDR3 comprises 16 residues. CDR3 sequence (DNA): TGTGCCAGCAGCGTAGCCCCCTGGGGCCTTGGAAACACCATATATTTT. It is translated as CASSVAPWGLGNTIYF.

This chain links TRBV6-1 with TRBJ1-5; TRBD1 matches at 8 bases. The CDR3 runs to 14 residues. J gave up 2 bases and V 3 bases, and 0 bases lay outside the gene matches. Germline V gene lookup returns CDR1 MNHNS and CDR2 SASEGT. The CDR3 loop is CASSETGGNQPQHF. The CDR3, as DNA: TGTGCCAGCAGTGAGACAGGGGGCAATCAGCCCCAGCATTTT.

The count of this clone is one. The rearrangement links TRBV30 to TRBJ1-5; D may be TRBD1 (5 bases). The V gene lost 2 bases and the J gene lost 3 bases, with 8 bases spanning the gap. CDR3 length equals 13 residues. Germline values: CDR1 GTSNPN, CDR2 SVGIG (reference sequence). The CDR3 DNA reads as TGTGCCTGGAGTACAGGCCCCAATCAGCCCCAGCATTTT. The encoded protein is CAWSTGPNQPQHF. Together with reference TRBV30 and TRBJ1-5, the CDR3 gives the full variable domain: SQTIHQWPATLVQPVGSPLSLECTVEGTSNPNLYWYRQAAGRGLQLLFYSVGIGQISSEVPQNLSASRPQDRQFILSSKKLLLSDSGFYLCAWSTGPNQPQHFGDGTRLSIL.